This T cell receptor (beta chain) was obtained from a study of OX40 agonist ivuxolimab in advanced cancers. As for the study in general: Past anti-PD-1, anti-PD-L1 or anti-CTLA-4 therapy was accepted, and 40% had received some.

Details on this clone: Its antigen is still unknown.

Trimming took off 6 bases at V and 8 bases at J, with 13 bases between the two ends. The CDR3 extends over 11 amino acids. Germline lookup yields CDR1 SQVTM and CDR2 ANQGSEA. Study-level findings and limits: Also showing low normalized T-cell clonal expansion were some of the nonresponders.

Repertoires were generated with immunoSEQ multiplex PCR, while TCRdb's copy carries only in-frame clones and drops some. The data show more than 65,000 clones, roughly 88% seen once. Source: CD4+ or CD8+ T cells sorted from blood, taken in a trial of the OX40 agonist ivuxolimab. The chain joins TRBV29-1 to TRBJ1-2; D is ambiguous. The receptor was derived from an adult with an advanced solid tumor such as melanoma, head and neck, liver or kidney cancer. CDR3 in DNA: TGCAGCGTGGCCCGTTTTGAAGGCTACACCTTC. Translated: CSVARFEGYTF. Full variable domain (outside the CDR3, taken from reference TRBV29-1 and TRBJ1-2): SAVISQKPSRDICQRGTSLTIQCQVDSQVTMMFWYRQQPGQSLTLIATANQGSEATYESGFVIDKFPISRPNLTFSTLTVSNMSPEDSSIYLCSVARFEGYTFGSGTRLTVV.